The clone carrying this TCR beta chain was seen more than once but under ten times. This record belongs to a study of T-cell reconstitution after alpha-beta-depleted transplantation in children. CDR1 and CDR2 from the germline V gene are DFQATT and SNEGSKA (reference sequence). Trimming took off 6 bases at V and 8 bases at J, with 16 bases between the two ends. This CDR3 has 12 residues. Library preparation (for TCRbeta) was performed with unique molecular identifiers. From the PCR reads, TCRdb called clonotypes with MiXCR, one entry per CDR3 protein. The sample contains over 150,000 distinct CDR3 sequences, roughly 15% of which appear only once.

The sequence derives from a human donor who donated a stem cell graft to a child with acute lymphoblastic leukemia. The rearrangement joins TRBV20-1 to TRBJ1-2; D not resolved. The source was PBMCs from the stem cell graft donor, collected from the stem cell graft. The CDR3 DNA reads as TGCAGTGCCACCCTTGAGTCGATAGGCTACACCTTC. Protein: CSATLESIGYTF.